The 8 T cell receptor beta chains given below trace back to one sample, sequenced in a study of blood T cells in healthy people across ages. Primed by a sample-barcoded 5' primer and a J-beta primer mix, a second PCR proceeded for about 6 to 12 cycles. TCRdb called the 5' RACE reads again in MiXCR, with one record for every CDR3 protein. The sample holds roughly 410,000 distinct CDR3 sequences, roughly half seen once. Specimen: blood. These receptors originate from a man aged 60 to 69 in good health.

A few counts support this clonotype. The rearrangement links TRBV12-3 or TRBV12-4 to TRBJ2-5; possible D gene TRBD1, 6 bases. This CDR3 is built from 15 residues. The V and J ends lost 3 bases and 4 bases respectively, with 15 bases between them. The CDR3 here is CASSLGQGPGETQYF. In DNA, the CDR3 is TGTGCCAGCAGTTTGGGGCAGGGGCCAGGAGAGACCCAGTACTTC.

The rearrangement uses TRBV24-1 and TRBJ2-2, with TRBD2 matching 12 bases. Looked up from germline, CDR1 is KGHDR and CDR2 is SFDVKD. V lost 9 bases to trimming and J lost 2 bases; unmatched junction nucleotides: 3. CDR3 length: 15 amino acids. The CDR3 loop reads CATGLAGPNTGELFF. DNA for the CDR3: TGTGCCACCGGACTAGCGGGACCTAACACCGGGGAGCTGTTTTTT.

This clonotype showed up many times. The rearrangement uses TRBV12-3 or TRBV12-4 and TRBJ2-1; either TRBD1 or TRBD2 may supply D (6 bases each). The germline V and J ends were trimmed by 5 bases and 7 bases, with 18 bases remaining between them. The CDR3 loop spans 15 amino acids. The CDR3 coding sequence is TGTGCCAGCAGTGGAAGACAGGCCGGGAGAAATGAGCAGTTCTTC. It specifies CASSGRQAGRNEQFF.

Many counts were recorded for this clonotype. The V and J genes are TRBV18 and TRBJ2-5; 10 nucleotides agree with TRBD2. Germline V lookup: CDR1 KGHSH, CDR2 LQKENI. J gave up 5 bases and V 3 bases, and 3 bases lay outside the gene matches. This CDR3 comprises 14 residues. For the CDR3, the DNA is TGTGCCAGCTCACCGGGACTAGCGCCGGAGACCCAGTACTTC. This translates into CASSPGLAPETQYF.

The sample holds a few counts of this clonotype. The V gene is TRBV20-1, the J gene TRBJ2-3, with TRBD2 as a possible D gene (5 bases). Trimming removed 4 bases at V and 4 bases at J, with 24 bases between. Germline V gene data show CDR1 as DFQATT and CDR2 as SNEGSKA (reference sequence). The CDR3 loop spans 17 amino acids. The CDR3 is CSAIGGTRSFGADTQYF. The DNA for the CDR3 is TGCAGTGCTATCGGCGGAACTAGGTCATTTGGCGCAGATACGCAGTATTTT.

This chain's CDR3 is CASSSGVGPTYEQYF. In DNA, the CDR3 is TGTGCCAGCAGCTCCGGGGTCGGCCCCACCTACGAGCAGTACTTC. This chain connects TRBV7-3 to TRBJ2-5; TRBD2 might be the D (5 bases). The closer fit of TRBJ2-7 to the DNA end suggests the J call may be wrong. Per germline, CDR1 SGHTA and CDR2 FQGTGA. CDR3 length: 15 amino acids.

This clonotype was seen only a few times. The V and J genes are TRBV20-1 and TRBJ2-1; D ambiguous. Germline assignment: CDR1 DFQATT and CDR2 SNEGSKA (reference sequence). V was shortened by 3 bases and J by 5 bases, with 11 bases between the two germline ends. The CDR3 extends over 13 amino acids. The CDR3 loop reads CSARARLDNEQFF. CDR3 bases: TGCAGTGCTAGGGCTCGCCTAGACAATGAGCAGTTCTTC.

With regard to this clonotype: Germline is not matched at one junction end, which may reflect a read error. The chain combines TRBV20-1 with TRBJ2-5; possibly TRBD1 or TRBD2 for D (5 bases each). The CDR3 has 11 amino acids. Germline assignment: CDR1 DFQATT and CDR2 SNEGSKA (reference sequence). The CDR3 here is CSASRGSEQYF. The CDR3 nucleotides read TGCAGTGCTAGTCGGGGCTCCGAGCAGTATTTC.